The rows below give T cell receptor beta chains drawn from one sample of a study of T cell responses to AZD1222 COVID-19 vaccine. Method: immunoSEQ multiplex PCR; TCRdb's copy keeps in-frame clones and lacks some. The sample lists about 180,000 clones, around 90% seen once, with about 7.2% in the top ten. Sample: peripheral blood, taken on day 0 of AZD1222 vaccination. Receptor source: an adult in good health. CDR3s include the opening cysteine and the closing phenylalanine or tryptophan. The order of the fields is clone size, CDR3 length, D gene, V gene, J gene, CDR3 protein, CDR3 DNA. A D gene is named only where the DNA matches it firmly. A clone size is listed for some rows: how often the clone was seen (once, few, many), or a class if it is expanded.

NA,13,NA,TRBV30,TRBJ1-5,CAWSTGTDVPQHF,TGTGCCTGGAGTACCGGGACTGATGTCCCCCAGCATTTT
NA,13,NA,TRBV5-5,TRBJ1-2,CASSQRVDYGYTF,TGTGCCAGCAGCCAGCGGGTGGACTATGGCTACACCTTC
NA,16,NA,TRBV4-3,TRBJ2-6,CASSQDTGLGANVLTF,TGCGCCAGCAGCCAAGATACGGGACTGGGGGCCAACGTCCTGACTTTC
few,17,TRBD1,TRBV27,TRBJ1-1,CASSSPAGQGRMGFAFF,TGTGCCAGCAGTTCCCCCGCCGGACAGGGGAGGATGGGTTTCGCTTTCTTT
NA,12,NA,TRBV6-5,TRBJ1-1,CASNTQGVKAFF,TGTGCCAGCAACACCCAAGGGGTTAAAGCTTTCTTT
NA,13,NA,TRBV9,TRBJ2-1,CASSVGGGGEQFF,TGTGCCAGCAGCGTAGGTGGGGGAGGTGAGCAGTTCTTC
NA,12,NA,TRBV2,TRBJ2-5,CASSTFKETQYF,TGTGCCAGCAGTACCTTTAAAGAGACCCAGTACTTC
NA,14,TRBD1,TRBV30,TRBJ1-2,CAWSRGQGNYGYTF,TGTGCCTGGAGCCGAGGACAGGGGAACTATGGCTACACCTTC
NA,14,TRBD2,TRBV3-1/TRBV3-2,TRBJ2-7,CASSQMGLAYEQYF,TGTGCCAGCAGCCAAATGGGACTAGCCTACGAGCAGTACTTC
NA,13,NA,TRBV6-5,TRBJ1-5,CASSPSWGQPQHF,TGTGCCAGCAGTCCAAGCTGGGGGCAGCCCCAGCATTTT
NA,12,TRBD1,TRBV6-6,TRBJ1-1,CASRPDRAEAFF,TGTGCCAGCCGACCGGACAGGGCTGAAGCTTTCTTT
once,18,TRBD1,TRBV5-1,TRBJ2-7,CASSKTGQGLFSSDEQYF,TGCGCCAGCAGCAAAACGGGACAGGGACTTTTTTCTAGTGACGAGCAGTACTTC
NA,14,TRBD1,TRBV6-5,TRBJ1-2,CASSYSEGANGYTF,TGTGCCAGCAGTTACTCGGAGGGGGCAAACGGCTACACCTTC
NA,13,NA,TRBV2,TRBJ1-3,CATSWGGGNTIYF,TGTGCCACTTCGTGGGGGGGAGGAAACACCATATATTTT
NA,16,NA,TRBV5-3,TRBJ1-1,CARSRLVGAFGTEAFF,TGTGCCAGAAGCCGACTAGTAGGGGCGTTTGGCACTGAAGCTTTCTTT
NA,11,NA,TRBV2,TRBJ2-7,CASRSVYEQYF,TGTGCCAGCAGGTCAGTCTACGAGCAGTACTTC
few,17,TRBD2,TRBV11-2,TRBJ2-3,CASSLVAGRGATDTQYF,TGTGCCAGCAGCTTAGTCGCTGGGCGGGGGGCCACAGATACGCAGTATTTT
NA,15,NA,TRBV11-2,TRBJ1-1,CASSLEQAMNTEAFF,TGTGCCAGCAGCTTAGAACAAGCAATGAACACTGAAGCTTTCTTT
NA,15,NA,TRBV5-4,TRBJ2-1,CASSLEGIGPNEQFF,TGTGCCAGCAGCTTGGAAGGGATCGGACCCAATGAGCAGTTCTTC
NA,16,TRBD1,TRBV5-5,TRBJ2-7,CASSFLRDRGSYEQYF,TGTGCCAGCAGCTTCCTCCGGGACAGGGGCTCCTACGAGCAGTACTTC
NA,12,NA,TRBV24-1,TRBJ2-5,CATSDYSETQYF,TGTGCCACCAGTGATTACTCGGAGACCCAGTACTTC
NA,14,NA,TRBV5-4,TRBJ2-2,CASSLEANTGELFF,TGTGCCAGCAGCTTAGAGGCGAACACCGGGGAGCTGTTTTTT
NA,15,TRBD1,TRBV5-1,TRBJ2-5,CASSGQRGQVETQYF,TGCGCCAGCAGCGGCCAGAGAGGACAGGTGGAGACCCAGTACTTC
NA,18,TRBD2,TRBV3-1/TRBV3-2,TRBJ2-2,CASSQSRGGGPSTGELFF,TGTGCCAGCAGCCAATCCCGAGGCGGGGGGCCAAGCACCGGGGAGCTGTTTTTT
NA,15,NA,TRBV7-9,TRBJ1-2,CASSLGDRGNYGYTF,TGTGCCAGCAGCTTAGGCGATCGGGGGAACTATGGCTACACCTTC
NA,15,NA,TRBV5-6,TRBJ1-2,CASSLEIRLNYGYTF,TGTGCCAGCAGCTTGGAAATTCGTCTTAACTATGGCTACACCTTC
NA,13,TRBD1,TRBV30,TRBJ2-7,CAWARTGWSEQYF,TGTGCCTGGGCCAGGACAGGCTGGAGCGAGCAGTACTTC
NA,13,NA,TRBV5-5,TRBJ2-5,CASSLGQGETQYF,TGTGCCAGCAGCTTGGGTCAGGGGGAGACCCAGTACTTC
NA,20,TRBD1,TRBV28,TRBJ1-3,CASSLWPGGQGANSGNTIYF,TGTGCCAGCAGTTTATGGCCGGGCGGCCAGGGGGCGAACTCAGGAAACACCATATATTTT
few,8,NA,TRBV7-9,TRBJ1-2,CSPYGYTF,TGTTCGCCGTATGGCTACACCTTC
NA,14,NA,TRBV27,TRBJ1-6,CASGPGPLNSPLHF,TGTGCCAGCGGCCCGGGACCTCTAAATTCACCCCTCCACTTT
NA,16,NA,TRBV5-8,TRBJ1-2,CASSPPGAGSNYGYTF,TGTGCCAGCAGCCCCCCCGGAGCAGGTTCTAACTATGGCTACACCTTC
NA,15,NA,TRBV12-5,TRBJ1-5,CASGLDVGRNQPQHF,TGTGCTAGTGGTTTGGACGTTGGGCGTAATCAGCCCCAGCATTTT
NA,16,NA,TRBV27,TRBJ1-3,CASSSPLRDAGNTIYF,TGTGCCAGCAGTTCGCCTCTCCGGGATGCTGGAAACACCATATATTTT
NA,13,NA,TRBV9,TRBJ2-5,CASSGIRGETQYF,TGTGCCAGCAGCGGCATCAGGGGTGAGACCCAGTACTTC
NA,14,TRBD2,TRBV9,TRBJ2-7,CASSVGGGGYEQYF,TGTGCCAGCAGCGTAGGAGGCGGGGGCTACGAGCAGTACTTC
NA,16,NA,TRBV15,TRBJ1-3,CATSRDRTSSGNTIYF,TGTGCCACCAGCAGAGATCGAACTAGCTCTGGAAACACCATATATTTT
NA,15,TRBD2,TRBV4-1,TRBJ2-1,CASSQKGTSGGEQFF,TGCGCCAGCAGCCAAAAGGGGACTAGCGGAGGTGAGCAGTTCTTC
few,14,TRBD1,TRBV5-5,TRBJ1-2,CASSLAQGGYGYTF,TGTGCCAGCAGCTTGGCACAGGGGGGTTATGGCTACACCTTC
NA,16,NA,TRBV27,TRBJ2-6,CASSFEGLAGANVLTF,TGTGCCAGCAGTTTTGAGGGGCTAGCTGGGGCCAACGTCCTGACTTTC
once,11,NA,TRBV20-1,TRBJ2-7,CSARERREQYF,TGCAGTGCAAGGGAGCGCCGGGAGCAGTACTTC
NA,13,NA,TRBV2,TRBJ1-1,CASSGTRGTEAFF,TGTGCCAGCAGTGGGACACGGGGGACTGAAGCTTTCTTT